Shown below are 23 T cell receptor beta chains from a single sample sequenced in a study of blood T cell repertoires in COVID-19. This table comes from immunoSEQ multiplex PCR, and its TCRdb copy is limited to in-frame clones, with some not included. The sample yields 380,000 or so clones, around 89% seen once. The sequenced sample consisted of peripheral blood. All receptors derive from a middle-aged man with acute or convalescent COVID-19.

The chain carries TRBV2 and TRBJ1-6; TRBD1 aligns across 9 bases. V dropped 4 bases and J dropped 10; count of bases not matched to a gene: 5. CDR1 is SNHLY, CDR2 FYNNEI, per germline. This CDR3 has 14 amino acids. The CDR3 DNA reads TGTGCCAGCAGTGCCGACAGGGGGAACTCACCCCTCCACTTT. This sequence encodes CASSADRGNSPLHF.

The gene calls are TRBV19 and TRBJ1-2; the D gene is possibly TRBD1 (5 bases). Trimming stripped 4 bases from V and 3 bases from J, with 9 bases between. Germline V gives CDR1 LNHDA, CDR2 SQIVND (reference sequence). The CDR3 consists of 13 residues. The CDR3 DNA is TGTGCCAGTAGTACAGGGTCCGACTATGGCTACACCTTC. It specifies CASSTGSDYGYTF.

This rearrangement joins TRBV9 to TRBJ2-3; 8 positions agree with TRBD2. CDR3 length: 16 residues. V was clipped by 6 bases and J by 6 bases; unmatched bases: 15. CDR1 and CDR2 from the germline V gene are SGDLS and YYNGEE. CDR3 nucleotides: TGTGCCAGCACCCGAGGATATAGCGGGGTAGGCGATACGCAGTATTTT. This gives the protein CASTRGYSGVGDTQYF.

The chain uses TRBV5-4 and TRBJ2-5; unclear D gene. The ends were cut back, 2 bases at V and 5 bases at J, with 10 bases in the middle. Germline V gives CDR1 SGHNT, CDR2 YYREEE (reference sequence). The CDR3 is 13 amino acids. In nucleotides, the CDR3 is TGTGCCAGCAGCTTTTTCCCCGGGGAGACCCAGTACTTC. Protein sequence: CASSFFPGETQYF.

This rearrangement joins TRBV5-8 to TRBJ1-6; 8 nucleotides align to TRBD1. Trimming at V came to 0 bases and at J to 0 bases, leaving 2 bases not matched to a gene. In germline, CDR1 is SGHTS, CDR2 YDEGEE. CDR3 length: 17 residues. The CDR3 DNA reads TGTGCCAGCAGCTTGGCCAGGGGGCCCTCCTATAATTCACCCCTCCACTTT. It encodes CASSLARGPSYNSPLHF.

CDR3 in DNA: TGTGCCAGCAGCTTGGCGAGAGACAGGGGATCGAACGAGCAGTACTTC. Translated, it gives CASSLARDRGSNEQYF. The chain uses TRBV5-4 and TRBJ2-7, with 8 bases that match TRBD1. This CDR3 comprises 16 residues. V shed 0 bases and J 5 bases; nucleotides not matched to a gene: 10. The germline V gene encodes CDR1 SGHNT and CDR2 YYREEE (reference sequence). Full variable domain (rest looked up from reference TRBV5-4 and TRBJ2-7): ETGVTQSPTHLIKTRGQQVTLRCSSQSGHNTVSWYQQALGQGPQFIFQYYREEENGRGNFPPRFSGLQFPNYSSELNVNALELDDSALYLCASSLARDRGSNEQYFGPGTRLTVT.

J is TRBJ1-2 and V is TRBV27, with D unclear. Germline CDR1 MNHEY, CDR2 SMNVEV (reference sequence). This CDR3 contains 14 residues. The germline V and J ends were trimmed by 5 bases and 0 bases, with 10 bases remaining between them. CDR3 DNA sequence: TGTGCCAGCAGTACCCCGGGAGCTAACTATGGCTACACCTTC. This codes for CASSTPGANYGYTF.

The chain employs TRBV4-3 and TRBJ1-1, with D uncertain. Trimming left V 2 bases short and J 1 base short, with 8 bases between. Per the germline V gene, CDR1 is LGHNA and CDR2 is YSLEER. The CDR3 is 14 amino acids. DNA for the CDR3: TGCGCCAGCAGCCAATCCCGCGGGAACACTGAAGCTTTCTTT. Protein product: CASSQSRGNTEAFF.

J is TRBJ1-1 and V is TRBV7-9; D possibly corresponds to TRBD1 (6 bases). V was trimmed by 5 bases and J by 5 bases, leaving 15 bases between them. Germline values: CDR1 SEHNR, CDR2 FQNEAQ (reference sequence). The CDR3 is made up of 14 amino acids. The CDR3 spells CASSPDRLGTEAFF. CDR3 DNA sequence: TGTGCCAGCAGCCCGGACAGATTAGGAACTGAAGCTTTCTTT.

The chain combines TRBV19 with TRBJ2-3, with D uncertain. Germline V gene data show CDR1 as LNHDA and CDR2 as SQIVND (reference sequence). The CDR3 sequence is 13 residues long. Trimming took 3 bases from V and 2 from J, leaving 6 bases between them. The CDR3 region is CASSMSHTDTQYF. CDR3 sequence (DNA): TGTGCCAGTAGTATGTCACACACAGATACGCAGTATTTT. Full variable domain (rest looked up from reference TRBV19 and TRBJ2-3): DGGITQSPKYLFRKEGQNVTLSCEQNLNHDAMYWYRQDPGQGLRLIYYSQIVNDFQKGDIAEGYSVSREKKESFPLTVTSAQKNPTAFYLCASSMSHTDTQYFGPGTRLTVL.

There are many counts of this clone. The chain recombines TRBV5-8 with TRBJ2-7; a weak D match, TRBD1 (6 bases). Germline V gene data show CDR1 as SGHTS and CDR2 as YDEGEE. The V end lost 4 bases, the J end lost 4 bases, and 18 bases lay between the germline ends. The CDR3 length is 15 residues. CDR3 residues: CASSKPGQIGYEQYF. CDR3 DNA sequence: TGTGCCAGCAGCAAACCCGGACAGATTGGATACGAGCAGTACTTC. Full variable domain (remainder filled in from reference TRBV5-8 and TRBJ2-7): EAGVTQSPTHLIKTRGQQATLRCSPISGHTSVYWYQQALGLGLQFLLWYDEGEERNRGNFPPRFSGRQFPNYSSELNVNALELEDSALYLCASSKPGQIGYEQYFGPGTRLTVT.

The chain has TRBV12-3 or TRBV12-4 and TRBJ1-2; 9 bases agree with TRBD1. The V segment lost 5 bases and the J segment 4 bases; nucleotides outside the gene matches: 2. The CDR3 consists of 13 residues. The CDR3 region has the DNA TGTGCCAGCAGTCGACAGGGGGTCTATGGCTACACCTTC. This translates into CASSRQGVYGYTF.

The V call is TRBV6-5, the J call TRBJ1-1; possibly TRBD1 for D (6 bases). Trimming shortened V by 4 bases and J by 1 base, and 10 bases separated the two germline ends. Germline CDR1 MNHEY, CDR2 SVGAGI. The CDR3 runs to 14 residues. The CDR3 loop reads CASSLEGGNTEAFF. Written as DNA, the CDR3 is TGTGCCAGCAGTTTGGAAGGGGGGAACACTGAAGCTTTCTTT.

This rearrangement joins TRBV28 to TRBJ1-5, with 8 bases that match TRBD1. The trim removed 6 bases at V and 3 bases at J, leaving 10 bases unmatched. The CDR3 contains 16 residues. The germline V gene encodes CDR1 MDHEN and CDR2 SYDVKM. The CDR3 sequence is CASSQGQAGTNQPQHF. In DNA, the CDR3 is TGTGCCAGCAGCCAGGGACAGGCCGGTACCAATCAGCCCCAGCATTTT.

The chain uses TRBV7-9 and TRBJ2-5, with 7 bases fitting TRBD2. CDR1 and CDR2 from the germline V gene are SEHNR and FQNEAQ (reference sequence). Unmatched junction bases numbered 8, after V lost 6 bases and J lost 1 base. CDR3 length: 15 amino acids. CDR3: CASRREGGRQETQYF. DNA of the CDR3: TGTGCCAGCAGGAGGGAGGGAGGCCGCCAAGAGACCCAGTACTTC.

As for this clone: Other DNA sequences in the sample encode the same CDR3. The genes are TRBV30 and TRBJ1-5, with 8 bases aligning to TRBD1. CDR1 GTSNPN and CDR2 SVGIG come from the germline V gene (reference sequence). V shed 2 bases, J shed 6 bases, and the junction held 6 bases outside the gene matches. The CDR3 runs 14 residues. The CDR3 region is CAWSPGQGGQPQHF. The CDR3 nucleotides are TGTGCCTGGAGTCCAGGACAGGGAGGTCAGCCCCAGCATTTT.

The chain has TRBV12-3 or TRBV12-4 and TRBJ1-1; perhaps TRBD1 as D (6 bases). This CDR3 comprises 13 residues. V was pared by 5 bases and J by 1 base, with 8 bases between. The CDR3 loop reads CASSRTANTEAFF. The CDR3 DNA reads TGTGCCAGCAGTCGGACAGCGAACACTGAAGCTTTCTTT.

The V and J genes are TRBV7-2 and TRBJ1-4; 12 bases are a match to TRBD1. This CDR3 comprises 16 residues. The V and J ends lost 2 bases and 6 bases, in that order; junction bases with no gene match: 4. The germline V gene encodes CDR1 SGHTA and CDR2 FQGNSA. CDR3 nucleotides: TGTGCCAGCAGCTTATCCGGGACAGGGGGCCATGAAAAACTGTTTTTT. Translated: CASSLSGTGGHEKLFF.

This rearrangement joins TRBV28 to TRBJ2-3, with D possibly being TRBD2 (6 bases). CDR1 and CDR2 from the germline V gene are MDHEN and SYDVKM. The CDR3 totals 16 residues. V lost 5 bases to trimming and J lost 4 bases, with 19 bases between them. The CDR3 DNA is TGTGCCAGCAGTCCCCAGGTGACTAGTCCCCCAGATACGCAGTATTTT. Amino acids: CASSPQVTSPPDTQYF.

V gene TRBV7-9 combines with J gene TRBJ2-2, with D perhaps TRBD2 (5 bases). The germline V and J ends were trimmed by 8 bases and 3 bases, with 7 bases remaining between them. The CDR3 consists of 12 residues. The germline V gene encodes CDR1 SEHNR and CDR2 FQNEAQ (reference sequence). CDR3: CASSGDTGELFF. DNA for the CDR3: TGTGCCAGCTCCGGGGACACCGGGGAGCTGTTTTTT.

The CDR3 nucleotides are TGTGCGAGTCGCTCTAATGGAGGGGGGACAGGGAAAGGAGGTGGAAACACCATATATTTT. Translation: CASRSNGGGTGKGGGNTIYF. The rearrangement joins TRBV12-2 to TRBJ1-3; the DNA was not compared with TRBD1, the D call given in the table. TRBV12-2 is deemed a pseudogene. This CDR3 has 20 residues.

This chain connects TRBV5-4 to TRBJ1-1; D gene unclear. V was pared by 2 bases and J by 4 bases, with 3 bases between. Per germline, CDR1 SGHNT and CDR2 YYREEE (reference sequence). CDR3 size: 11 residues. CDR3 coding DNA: TGTGCCAGCAGCTTCGGCACTGAAGCTTTCTTT. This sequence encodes CASSFGTEAFF.

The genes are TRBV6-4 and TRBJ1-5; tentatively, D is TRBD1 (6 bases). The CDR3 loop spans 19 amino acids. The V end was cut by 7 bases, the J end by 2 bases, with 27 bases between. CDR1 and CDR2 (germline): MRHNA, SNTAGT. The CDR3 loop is CASTIKGGAPAGGNQPQHF. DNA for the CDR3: TGTGCCAGCACTATAAAAGGGGGGGCGCCGGCCGGTGGCAATCAGCCCCAGCATTTT.